The 12 T cell receptor beta chains presented below share a single source sample, sequenced in a study of Ad26.COV2.S vaccination and SARS-CoV-2 variants. Generated by immunoSEQ multiplex PCR, the TCRdb table keeps only in-frame clones and is missing some. The sample consists of about 350,000 clones, around 90% of them appearing once. Stated treatment: 15 to 20 received Ad26.COV2.S at low or high dose, single or two shots; about five received placebo; per-sample allocation not given. Collection of the samples took place on day 63 after the first injection of vaccine or placebo. The sample in question was peripheral blood, obtained in a trial of Ad26.COV2.S vaccine versus placebo. Receptors were obtained from a person aged 18-60 years who received the Ad26.COV2.S COVID-19 vaccine or a placebo.

This clone was detected only a few times. The chain carries TRBV7-3 and TRBJ2-1; D is unclear. This CDR3 is 16 amino acids long. Germline assignment: CDR1 SGHTA and CDR2 FQGTGA. Trimming took off 4 bases at V and 0 bases at J, with 13 bases between the two ends. CDR3 region: CASSYGAGGSYNEQFF. The CDR3 bases are TGTGCCAGCAGCTACGGAGCTGGCGGCTCCTACAATGAGCAGTTCTTC.

The V call is TRBV28, the J call TRBJ1-2; 10 positions agree with TRBD1. Germline V gives CDR1 MDHEN, CDR2 SYDVKM. This CDR3 spans 15 amino acids. The V and J ends lost 4 bases and 5 bases, in that order; junction bases with no gene match: 7. The CDR3 DNA reads as TGTGCCAGCAGTTATGGAGACAGGGGGCTTTATGGCTACACCTTC. Its translation: CASSYGDRGLYGYTF.

The V call is TRBV9, the J call TRBJ1-5; 7 bases are a match to TRBD1. The CDR3 runs 13 residues. After removal of 3 bases from V and 5 bases from J, the junction contained 2 bases not matched to a gene. Germline CDR1 SGDLS, CDR2 YYNGEE. The CDR3 bases are TGTGCCAGCAGCGAAGACAGGGATCAGCCCCAGCATTTT. This encodes CASSEDRDQPQHF.

By sample fraction, this clone is medium-sized. J is TRBJ2-3 and V is TRBV6-4; 11 bases agree with TRBD2. CDR1 and CDR2 from the germline V gene are MRHNA and SNTAGT. Unmatched junction bases numbered 2, after V lost 0 bases and J lost 6 bases. The CDR3 runs 15 residues. The DNA of the CDR3 is TGTGCCAGCAGTGACTCTAGCGGGGGGGCGGATACGCAGTATTTT. It is translated as CASSDSSGGADTQYF.

The chain is built from TRBV11-2 and TRBJ1-2; D might be TRBD1 (5 bases). V was pared by 4 bases and J by 3 bases, with 12 bases between. CDR1 is SGHAT, CDR2 FQNNGV, per germline. The CDR3 is 14 amino acids. CDR3 DNA: TGTGCCAGCAGCTCAGGACGGGGGGACTATGGCTACACCTTC. The encoded protein is CASSSGRGDYGYTF.

The J gene is TRBJ1-3, the V gene TRBV30, with D possibly matching TRBD1 (5 bases). The CDR3 is 14 amino acids. Per the germline V gene, CDR1 is GTSNPN and CDR2 is SVGIG (reference sequence). The V gene lost 7 bases and the J gene lost 0 bases, with 13 bases spanning the gap. The CDR3 region is CALDQGLSGNTIYF. CDR3 DNA sequence: TGTGCCTTGGATCAGGGACTCTCTGGAAACACCATATATTTT.

V usage is TRBV6-4 and J usage is TRBJ2-2, with D possibly being TRBD1 (6 bases). The CDR3 runs 16 residues. CDR1 and CDR2 from the germline V gene are MRHNA and SNTAGT. Between the trimmed V and J ends, which lost 6 bases and 0 bases, there was a span of 14 bases. This chain's CDR3 is CASSRRGRANTGELFF. In nucleotides, the CDR3 is TGTGCCAGCAGCCGCAGGGGCAGGGCGAACACCGGGGAGCTGTTTTTT.

The chain is built from TRBV7-9 and TRBJ2-2; D ambiguous. Trimming took 8 bases from V and 5 from J, leaving 9 bases between them. Germline-derived CDR1 and CDR2 are SEHNR and FQNEAQ (reference sequence). CDR3 length equals 12 residues. The CDR3 sequence is CASPRGTGELFF. In nucleotides, the CDR3 is TGTGCCAGCCCCCGCGGAACCGGGGAGCTGTTTTTT.

The genes are TRBV5-6 and TRBJ2-3; the D is unclear. The CDR3 is made up of 14 amino acids. CDR1 SGHDT and CDR2 YYEEEE come from the germline V gene. V was cut by 1 base and J by 2 bases, with 8 bases left in between. The CDR3 region has the DNA TGTGCCAGCAGCTTGCGGTATTTCACAGATACGCAGTATTTT. Amino acids: CASSLRYFTDTQYF.

The CDR3 bases are TGTGCCAGCAGCCAACTGACAGGGGGAAGAGGTTCACCCCTCCACTTT. Protein sequence: CASSQLTGGRGSPLHF. V is TRBV14 and J is TRBJ1-6; 9 bases agree with TRBD1. The CDR3 has 16 residues. Looked up from germline, CDR1 is SGHDN and CDR2 is FVKESK. Trimming cost V 2 bases and J 9 bases; bases outside gene matches: 8.

The V gene is TRBV12-2, the J gene TRBJ2-7; the table's D call TRBD2 went unverified against the DNA. TRBV12-2 constitutes a pseudogene. The CDR3 spans 19 residues. The CDR3 is CASRLGPKRGGIHSYEQYF. The CDR3 DNA follows: TGTGCAAGTCGCTTAGGACCGAAACGGGGGGGGATTCACTCCTACGAGCAGTACTTC.

The V gene is TRBV12-5, the J gene TRBJ2-5; TRBD2 might be the D (6 bases). Per the germline V gene, CDR1 is LGHNT and CDR2 is FRNRAP. V gave up 4 bases and J gave up 4 bases, with 13 bases separating them. There are 14 residues in the CDR3. CDR3 DNA sequence: TGTGCTAGTGGTTGGGGGGAGATGGGAGAGACCCAGTACTTC. Protein product: CASGWGEMGETQYF.